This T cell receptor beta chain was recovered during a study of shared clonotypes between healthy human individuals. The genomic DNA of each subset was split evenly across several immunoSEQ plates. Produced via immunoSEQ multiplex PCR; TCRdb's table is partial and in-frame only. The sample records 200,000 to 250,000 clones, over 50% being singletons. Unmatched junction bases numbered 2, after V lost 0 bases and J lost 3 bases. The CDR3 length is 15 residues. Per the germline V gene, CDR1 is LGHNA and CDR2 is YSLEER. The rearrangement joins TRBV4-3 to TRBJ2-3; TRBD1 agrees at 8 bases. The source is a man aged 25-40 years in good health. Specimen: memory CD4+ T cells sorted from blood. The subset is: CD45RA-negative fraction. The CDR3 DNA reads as TGCGCCAGCAGCCAAGACCAGGGGGCGACAGATACGCAGTATTTT. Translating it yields CASSQDQGATDTQYF.